This T cell receptor beta chain was sequenced during a study of blood T cell repertoires in COVID-19. Background on the study: COVID-19 samples from acute and convalescent phases originated in the United States, Italy and Spain. Sources were T cells, B-cell-depleted T cells, or PBMCs; the material itself was cDNA or gDNA.

This CDR3 comprises 14 residues. CDR1 and CDR2 (germline): SGHTA, FQGNSA. Trimming took off 1 base at V and 4 bases at J, with 10 bases between the two ends. Assay: immunoSEQ multiplex PCR; the TCRdb copy retains only in-frame clones and omits some. The data hold fewer than 250,000 clones, with approximately 90% observed a single time. Input material: peripheral blood. The source is a man aged 65 to 85 with acute or convalescent COVID-19. The chain carries TRBV7-2 and TRBJ2-5; the D is unclear. CDR3 in DNA: TGTGCCAGCAGCTTAGGTATGCCGGGAGAGACCCAGTACTTC. Translating it yields CASSLGMPGETQYF.